This T cell receptor (beta chain) originates from a study of T cell changes during pregnancy in multiple sclerosis. Assay: immunoSEQ multiplex PCR; the TCRdb copy retains only in-frame clones and omits some. This repertoire shows over 45,000 clones, more than 85% found once; its top ten account for around 3%. The receptor was derived from a female donor in good health, enrolled as a control in a pregnancy study. The sequenced sample was peripheral blood, obtained in the third trimester of pregnancy.

The CDR3 sequence is CASSWDRTEAFF. DNA for the CDR3: TGTGCCAGCAGCTGGGACAGGACTGAAGCTTTCTTT. The V call is TRBV5-4, the J call TRBJ1-1; 8 bases are shared with TRBD1. CDR1 and CDR2 from the germline V gene are SGHNT and YYREEE (reference sequence). V lost 3 bases and J lost 5; bases outside the gene matches: 0. CDR3 length equals 12 residues.